What follows are 20 T cell receptor beta chains derived from one specimen sequenced in a study of cytomegalovirus exposure and HLA in healthy donors. In the PCR, 60 Vbeta and 13 Jbeta primers were used. Here immunoSEQ multiplex PCR was the method, and the copy in TCRdb shows in-frame clones only, minus some. Of 150,000 to 200,000 clones in the sample, about 80% were seen once. The sample was PBMCs. The receptors were sampled from a woman in her 30s in good health and CMV-seropositive.

Written as DNA, the CDR3 is TGTGCCAGCAGCCCATGGACAGGGGGCAATGAGCAGTTCTTC. Its translation is CASSPWTGGNEQFF. The genes are TRBV9 and TRBJ2-1; 10 bases fit TRBD1. CDR3 size: 14 residues. Germline V CDR1 and CDR2: SGDLS, YYNGEE. With 4 bases clipped from V and 6 bases from J, the junction kept 4 bases outside the gene matches.

The gene calls are TRBV28 and TRBJ1-5, with 7 nucleotides matching TRBD1. Unmatched junction bases numbered 9, after V lost 6 bases and J lost 4 bases. From germline, CDR1 is MDHEN and CDR2 SYDVKM. CDR3 size: 15 residues. The CDR3: CASSRPSQGNQPQHF. The DNA of the CDR3 is TGTGCCAGCAGCCGACCCTCACAGGGGAATCAGCCCCAGCATTTT.

Of note for this clone: One end of the junction varies from germline; a read error may be responsible. J is TRBJ1-6 and V is TRBV28; D not certain. The CDR3 sequence is 14 residues long. From germline, CDR1 is MDHEN and CDR2 SYDVKM. CDR3 nucleotide sequence: TGTGCCAGCAGTTCCTATTCGACTAATGCACCCCTCCACTTT. It translates to CASSSYSTNAPLHF.

The genes are TRBV7-8 and TRBJ1-4; D is perhaps TRBD1 (5 bases). Germline CDR1 and CDR2: SGHVS and FQNEAQ. This CDR3 spans 16 amino acids. The germline V and J ends were trimmed by 4 bases and 8 bases, with 20 bases remaining between them. The CDR3 sequence: CASSSLGGEDSEKLFF. In nucleotides, the CDR3 is TGTGCCAGCAGCTCCTTGGGAGGGGAGGACTCAGAAAAACTGTTTTTT.

The chain carries TRBV18 and TRBJ1-2, with 9 bases that match TRBD1. V shed 2 bases, J shed 0 bases, and the junction held 4 bases outside the gene matches. CDR1 and CDR2 (germline): KGHSH, LQKENI. This CDR3 has 16 amino acids. As DNA, the CDR3 is TGTGCCAGCTCACCAGCAACAGGGGGCTCTAACTATGGCTACACCTTC. Its protein is CASSPATGGSNYGYTF.

V and J are TRBV5-1 and TRBJ1-2; D possibly corresponds to TRBD1 (5 bases). The germline V and J ends were trimmed by 0 bases and 5 bases, with 11 bases remaining between them. The CDR3 runs 14 residues. Germline V gene data show CDR1 as SGHRS and CDR2 as YFSETQ. CDR3 loop: CASSLEGRQYGYTF. CDR3 nucleotide sequence: TGCGCCAGCAGCTTGGAGGGTCGACAGTATGGCTACACCTTC.

This clone was observed a few times. The chain joins TRBV7-2 to TRBJ2-1; D possibly corresponds to TRBD2 (6 bases). The CDR3 is 15 residues long. Trimming shortened V by 6 bases and J by 2 bases, and 14 bases separated the two germline ends. Germline V gene lookup returns CDR1 SGHTA and CDR2 FQGNSA. The CDR3 DNA reads as TGTGCCAGCAGGAGGGAGGTAGCTACCTACAATGAGCAGTTCTTC. Translated: CASRREVATYNEQFF.

The chain recombines TRBV27 with TRBJ2-1; TRBD2 matches at 14 bases. V trimming: 1 base; J trimming: 7 bases; junction bases outside the gene matches: 3. The CDR3 extends over 16 amino acids. Germline V gene sequence: CDR1 MNHEY, CDR2 SMNVEV (reference sequence). The CDR3 DNA is TGTGCCAGCAGTTTATTAGGGACTAGCGGGGGTAATGAGCAGTTCTTC. Translation: CASSLLGTSGGNEQFF.

The CDR3 DNA reads as TGTGCCAGCAGCCGGGACAGGGCGAGCACAGATACGCAGTATTTT. It yields the protein CASSRDRASTDTQYF. V usage is TRBV7-2 and J usage is TRBJ2-3; 9 bases map to TRBD1. Germline V lookup: CDR1 SGHTA, CDR2 FQGNSA. With V trimmed by 5 bases and J by 0 bases, 3 bases remained unmatched. This CDR3 has 15 amino acids.

The chain joins TRBV30 to TRBJ2-6, with D hard to call. This CDR3 comprises 16 residues. V shed 4 bases and J shed 1 base, with 14 bases lying between them. Germline V CDR1 and CDR2: GTSNPN, SVGIG (reference sequence). CDR3 sequence (DNA): TGTGCCTGGAAAGAGCTCCCGGGTTCTGGGGCCAACGTCCTGACTTTC. Residues: CAWKELPGSGANVLTF.

V usage is TRBV27 and J usage is TRBJ2-7, with a tentative D call TRBD2 (6 bases). Germline V gene sequence: CDR1 MNHEY, CDR2 SMNVEV (reference sequence). Trimming removed 5 bases at V and 3 bases at J, with 14 bases between. The CDR3 has 14 amino acids. CDR3 bases: TGTGCCAGCAGTCCTTTCGGGGGAGACTACGAGCAGTACTTC. Translation: CASSPFGGDYEQYF.

This clone was found once. The chain couples TRBV7-9 to TRBJ2-2; D is possibly TRBD2 (6 bases). Trimming took 5 bases from V and 6 from J, leaving 19 bases between them. Germline V CDR1 and CDR2: SEHNR, FQNEAQ (reference sequence). CDR3 length: 16 residues. The CDR3 DNA reads as TGTGCCAGCAGCCGACCACAGGCCTGGAGGGCCGGGGAGCTGTTTTTT. Amino acid sequence: CASSRPQAWRAGELFF.

The chain recombines TRBV18 with TRBJ2-7; no clear D. The CDR3 has 12 residues. Germline lookup yields CDR1 KGHSH and CDR2 LQKENI. V lost 3 bases and J lost 3, with 6 bases in between. The CDR3: CASSPGYYEQYF. The CDR3 DNA reads as TGTGCCAGCTCACCCGGTTACTACGAGCAGTACTTC.

A single count supports this clone. The chain joins TRBV5-6 to TRBJ2-7, with D unclear. V lost 3 bases and J 3 bases, leaving 7 bases between the germline ends. This CDR3 is built from 12 residues. CDR1 and CDR2 (germline): SGHDT, YYEEEE. CDR3 amino acids: CASSSLDYEQYF. The CDR3 region has the DNA TGTGCCAGCAGCTCACTTGACTACGAGCAGTACTTC.

The chain uses TRBV11-3 and TRBJ2-7; unclear D gene. Between the trimmed V and J ends, which lost 5 bases and 7 bases, there was a span of 18 bases. This CDR3 contains 14 residues. Germline loops: CDR1 SGHNT, CDR2 YENEEA. The CDR3 loop reads CASSLGGSQREQYF. The CDR3 DNA reads TGTGCCAGCAGCCTTGGCGGCAGCCAACGGGAGCAGTACTTC. The full variable domain, rest sourced from reference TRBV11-3 and TRBJ2-7, is EAGVVQSPRYKIIEKKQPVAFWCNPISGHNTLYWYLQNLGQGPELLIRYENEEAVDDSQLPKDRFSAERLKGVDSTLKIQPAELGDSAVYLCASSLGGSQREQYFGPGTRLTVT.

The genes are TRBV5-6 and TRBJ1-2; D unclear. The CDR3 has 16 amino acids. Germline lookup yields CDR1 SGHDT and CDR2 YYEEEE. The V end lost 1 base, the J end lost 1 base, and 14 bases lay between the germline ends. As DNA, the CDR3 is TGTGCCAGCAGCTTGCCCGGGGTAGCAAGTAACTATGGCTACACCTTC. Amino acid sequence: CASSLPGVASNYGYTF.

The chain carries TRBV30 and TRBJ1-5, with TRBD1 as a possible D gene (5 bases). The length of the CDR3 is 14 residues. Germline lookup yields CDR1 GTSNPN and CDR2 SVGIG (reference sequence). V shed 3 bases and J shed 2 bases, with 11 bases lying between them. CDR3 in amino acids: CAWSGGNGNQPQHF. The DNA of the CDR3 is TGTGCCTGGAGCGGGGGGAACGGCAATCAGCCCCAGCATTTT. The complete variable domain, with remaining parts taken from reference TRBV30 and TRBJ1-5, reads SQTIHQWPATLVQPVGSPLSLECTVEGTSNPNLYWYRQAAGRGLQLLFYSVGIGQISSEVPQNLSASRPQDRQFILSSKKLLLSDSGFYLCAWSGGNGNQPQHFGDGTRLSIL.

This clone appeared a few times. The rearrangement joins TRBV7-9 to TRBJ1-1; D perhaps matches TRBD1 (6 bases). The CDR3 runs 16 residues. Between the trimmed V and J ends, which lost 4 bases and 5 bases, there was a span of 20 bases. The germline CDR1 and CDR2 sequences are SEHNR and FQNEAQ (reference sequence). CDR3: CASSWGGRGAGTEAFF. DNA for the CDR3: TGTGCCAGCAGCTGGGGGGGTCGGGGGGCTGGAACTGAAGCTTTCTTT.

The chain uses TRBV7-8 and TRBJ1-1; D is ambiguous. The CDR3 has 15 amino acids. V lost 0 bases and J lost 0, with 8 bases in between. CDR1 SGHVS and CDR2 FQNEAQ come from the germline V gene. CDR3 in amino acids: CASSLAELLNTEAFF. CDR3 DNA sequence: TGTGCCAGCAGCTTAGCTGAGTTATTGAACACTGAAGCTTTCTTT.

The gene calls are TRBV27 and TRBJ2-1, with TRBD2 matching 13 bases. V trimming: 6 bases; J trimming: 5 bases; junction bases outside the gene matches: 10. The CDR3 loop spans 17 amino acids. The V gene's germline CDR1 is MNHEY and CDR2 SMNVEV (reference sequence). CDR3 bases: TGTGCCAGCAGCCTAGCCCCGGGACTAGCGGGGAACAATGAGCAGTTCTTC. Translating it yields CASSLAPGLAGNNEQFF.